The rows below give T cell receptor beta chains drawn from one sample of a study of blood T cell repertoires in COVID-19. Only in-frame clones appear in the TCRdb table, and some are missing; sequencing was by immunoSEQ multiplex PCR. Seen here are about 210,000 clones, 83% observed once, and the top ten hold roughly 2.6%. Specimen: peripheral blood. Receptors originate from a woman in her forties with active or convalescent COVID-19. CDR3s include the opening cysteine and the closing phenylalanine or tryptophan. The D gene is left open where the match is weak. The size of a clone is reported for some rows only, either as once, few or many, or as a class for expanded clones.

j_gene | abundance | d_gene | v_gene | CDR3aa | CDR3nt
TRBJ2-1 | . | . | TRBV7-8 | CASSSTPLTYNEQFF | TGTGCCAGCAGCTCCACACCCCTTACCTACAATGAGCAGTTCTTC
TRBJ2-7 | . | . | TRBV27 | CASSLSAGGSGEQYF | TGTGCCAGCAGTTTATCGGCAGGGGGGTCCGGCGAGCAGTACTTC
TRBJ1-2 | . | . | TRBV19 | CASRDNTNYGYTF | TGTGCCAGCCGGGACAACACTAACTATGGCTACACCTTC
TRBJ2-7 | few | TRBD2 | TRBV19 | CASSIAGDYEQYF | TGTGCCAGTAGTATTGCGGGAGATTACGAGCAGTACTTC
TRBJ1-2 | . | TRBD1 | TRBV6-5 | CASRADRDYGYTF | TGTGCCAGCAGAGCGGACAGGGACTATGGCTACACCTTC
TRBJ1-2 | . | TRBD1 | TRBV5-4 | CASSFTGTGVGYTF | TGTGCCAGCAGCTTCACCGGGACAGGGGTCGGCTACACCTTC
TRBJ1-1 | . | . | TRBV6-5 | CASSAEGNTEAFF | TGTGCCAGCAGCGCGGAGGGAAACACTGAAGCTTTCTTT
TRBJ1-1 | . | TRBD1 | TRBV28 | CASTLPGQGNTEAFF | TGTGCCAGCACTCTTCCGGGACAGGGGAACACTGAAGCTTTCTTT
TRBJ2-7 | . | TRBD1 | TRBV5-6 | CASSPLGRQGRSYEQYF | TGTGCCAGCAGCCCTCTTGGGAGACAGGGCCGCTCCTACGAGCAGTACTTC
TRBJ2-2 | . | TRBD2 | TRBV19 | CASSTSGGAGTGELFF | TGTGCCAGTTCAACCAGCGGGGGGGCCGGGACCGGGGAGCTGTTTTTT
TRBJ2-1 | . | . | TRBV9 | CASSVDGRRVNEQFF | TGTGCCAGCAGCGTAGACGGGAGAAGGGTAAATGAGCAGTTCTTC
TRBJ2-3 | . | TRBD2 | TRBV10-3 | CAITTGLAGSTDTQYF | TGTGCCATCACCACCGGACTAGCGGGGAGCACAGATACGCAGTATTTT
TRBJ2-7 | . | TRBD1 | TRBV5-1 | CASSRQGADEQYF | TGCGCCAGCAGCCGTCAGGGGGCCGACGAGCAGTACTTC
TRBJ1-2 | . | . | TRBV7-8 | CASSLGSGTDGYTF | TGTGCCAGCAGCCTTGGGTCCGGGACTGATGGCTACACCTTC
TRBJ1-5 | few | . | TRBV28 | CASSSPGYSNQPQHF | TGTGCCAGCAGTTCGCCGGGGTATAGCAATCAGCCCCAGCATTTT
TRBJ2-2 | . | TRBD1 | TRBV5-1 | CASSAIGTASTGELFF | TGCGCCAGCAGCGCAATCGGGACAGCATCAACCGGGGAGCTGTTTTTT
TRBJ2-3 | once | . | TRBV7-9 | CASSSDREADTQYF | TGTGCCAGCAGCTCCGACAGGGAGGCAGATACGCAGTATTTT
TRBJ1-5 | . | TRBD1 | TRBV9 | CASSVGDRLNQPQHF | TGTGCCAGCAGCGTAGGGGACAGGCTTAATCAGCCCCAGCATTTT
TRBJ1-5 | . | . | TRBV3-1/TRBV3-2 | CASSQASGDQPQHF | TGTGCCAGCAGCCAAGCATCAGGGGATCAGCCCCAGCATTTT
TRBJ2-7 | . | . | TRBV10-3 | CAISAMTVSGEQYF | TGTGCCATCAGCGCGATGACAGTTTCGGGCGAGCAGTACTTC
TRBJ2-1 | . | TRBD2 | TRBV24-1 | CATSDLVLSGNDEQFF | TGTGCCACCAGTGATTTGGTCTTGAGCGGGAACGATGAGCAGTTCTTC
TRBJ1-1 | . | . | TRBV10-3 | CAISGHPNTEAFF | TGTGCCATCAGCGGACACCCGAACACTGAAGCTTTCTTT
TRBJ1-1 | . | . | TRBV21-1 | CASSKDQGINWNTEAFF | TGTGCCAGCAGCAAAGACCAGGGGATAAATTGGAACACTGAAGCTTTCTTT
TRBJ2-4 | . | . | TRBV5-1 | CASSTEFPKNIQYF | TGCGCCAGCAGCACAGAGTTCCCCAAAAACATTCAGTACTTC
TRBJ1-2 | once | TRBD1 | TRBV7-8 | CASSPVPGTGNGYTF | TGTGCCAGCAGCCCGGTTCCAGGGACAGGAAACGGCTACACCTTC
TRBJ2-1 | . | . | TRBV9 | CASSPAPGLQYNEQFF | TGTGCCAGCAGTCCCGCGCCGGGACTCCAATACAATGAGCAGTTCTTC
TRBJ2-1 | . | . | TRBV5-1 | CASTPSGGDTYNEQFF | TGCGCCAGCACCCCCTCCGGCGGGGATACCTACAATGAGCAGTTCTTC
TRBJ1-6 | . | . | TRBV7-9 | CASSLRSVPSPLHF | TGTGCCAGCAGCTTACGTTCAGTCCCGTCACCCCTCCACTTT
TRBJ1-1 | . | TRBD1 | TRBV19 | CASSSRQGAEAFF | TGTGCCAGTAGTTCCCGACAGGGGGCCGAAGCTTTCTTT
TRBJ1-1 | . | . | TRBV29-1 | CSVTDDTEAFF | TGCAGCGTTACAGACGACACTGAAGCTTTCTTT
TRBJ1-4 | once | . | TRBV6-2/TRBV6-3 | CASSGRGGTNEKLFF | TGTGCCAGCAGTGGAAGAGGGGGAACTAATGAAAAACTGTTTTTT
TRBJ1-3 | . | . | TRBV7-8 | CASSPPAGSGNTIYF | TGTGCCAGCAGCCCCCCTGCAGGCTCTGGAAACACCATATATTTT
TRBJ1-1 | few | . | TRBV4-1 | CASSGLEGMRTEAFF | TGCGCCAGCAGCGGCCTGGAGGGAATGCGGACTGAAGCTTTCTTT
TRBJ2-7 | . | . | TRBV6-5 | CASSLPDSTYEQYF | TGTGCCAGCAGTTTACCGGACTCGACCTACGAGCAGTACTTC
TRBJ1-1 | once | . | TRBV18 | CASSPNPGFTEAFF | TGTGCCAGCTCTCCCAATCCGGGGTTCACTGAAGCTTTCTTT
TRBJ2-1 | . | TRBD1 | TRBV28 | CASRVGGRDNEQFF | TGTGCCAGCAGAGTAGGGGGCAGAGACAATGAGCAGTTCTTC
TRBJ1-2 | . | TRBD1 | TRBV19 | CASSIGTAIYYGYTF | TGTGCCAGTAGTATCGGGACAGCAATTTACTATGGCTACACCTTC
TRBJ1-5 | . | TRBD1 | TRBV10-3 | CAISESNRQGSQPQHF | TGTGCCATCAGTGAGTCGAATCGACAGGGTAGTCAGCCCCAGCATTTT
TRBJ1-2 | few | TRBD1 | TRBV6-6 | CASERTGDGYTF | TGTGCCAGCGAAAGGACAGGGGATGGCTACACCTTC
TRBJ2-1 | . | TRBD2 | TRBV14 | CASSVLAGVYNEQFF | TGTGCCAGCAGCGTATTAGCGGGAGTCTACAATGAGCAGTTCTTC
TRBJ1-1 | . | TRBD1 | TRBV6-5 | CASSSATGWETEAFF | TGTGCCAGCAGTTCTGCGACAGGGTGGGAGACTGAAGCTTTCTTT
TRBJ1-1 | . | TRBD1 | TRBV6-5 | CASRGQGSATEAFF | TGTGCCAGCAGGGGACAGGGGTCGGCCACTGAAGCTTTCTTT
TRBJ2-4 | . | . | TRBV9 | CASSAPGGEKNIQYF | TGTGCCAGCAGCGCCCCCGGGGGAGAGAAAAACATTCAGTACTTC
TRBJ2-5 | once | TRBD2 | TRBV7-3 | CASSQETSGSGLETQYF | TGTGCCAGCAGCCAGGAGACTAGCGGGAGTGGTCTGGAGACCCAGTACTTC
TRBJ1-2 | . | TRBD1 | TRBV4-1 | CASSLQPGQGFGYTF | TGCGCCAGCAGCCTTCAACCGGGACAGGGGTTTGGCTACACCTTC
TRBJ2-7 | . | TRBD1 | TRBV7-2 | CASGDRGIDSEQYF | TGTGCCAGCGGAGACAGGGGAATTGATTCGGAGCAGTACTTC
TRBJ1-5 | few | . | TRBV6-5 | CASSLTEGGNQPQHF | TGTGCCAGCAGTTTAACGGAGGGTGGCAATCAGCCCCAGCATTTT